This TCR beta chain was sequenced for a study of T cell clonotyping in hematopoietic cell transplantation listed by TCRdb under 2021. At the level of the whole study: The study collected 130 or so blood samples from 30 to 35 consecutive transplant recipients and their related donors. Recruitment of patients was conducted between late 2015 and January 2017, and follow-up was continued until late 2020 or death. Results the study describes overall, beyond this receptor: The sample size was limited, and because cells were not sorted, the contributions of CD4 and CD8 repertoires could not be separated. Recipient repertoires showed only a small fraction of overlap with donor repertoires, and over 95% appeared de novo at the given depth. After transplant, TCR diversity in recipients dropped, and pathologically expanded clonotypes climbed progressively between day 30 and day 180. Inverse Simpson Index values from donors and from recipients before transplant predicted broader TCR repertoire diversity after transplant.

The meaning of the sample's time point label: 100 days after allo-HCT. Blood from recipients was drawn roughly 28 days before transplant, then again at days 30, 100 and 180 after transplant. Nuclei Lysis Solution was used to extract genomic DNA from fresh or cryopreserved unfractionated peripheral blood mononuclear cells. As to this clone: The specificity of this receptor is unknown. One end of the junction does not line up with germline, which may come from a read error.

The germline V gene supplies CDR1 SGHVS and CDR2 FQNEAQ. From the cysteine through the phenylalanine, the CDR3 covers 13 amino acids. Only the CDR3 region is kept as DNA, spanning 39 bases read in frame from base 1. The immunoSEQ assay, a bias-controlled multiplex PCR with V- and J-specific primers, was used to amplify TCR beta CDR3 regions from genomic DNA. In a second PCR step, a proprietary barcode and Illumina adapter sequences were attached to the CDR3 amplicons. An Illumina MiSeq instrument was used for sequencing of the CDR3 libraries. The paper's processing steps were these. Export and quality control were done with immunoSEQ Analyzer 3.0, while downstream analyses used R Bioconductor and Immunarch. Only productive rearrangements in the normalized downsampled data set were used to calculate repertoire metrics. In the normalized cohort, a clonotype counted as pathologically expanded if the clonotype was larger than 5 templates. Repertoire diversity was measured with the Inverse Simpson Index. To capture all clonotypes, CMV-specificity analyses were performed on the non-normalized data set. TCRdb stores this immuneACCESS table with in-frame sequences only. Part of the clones is absent; in the studies checked, under half of the shortfall reflects unresolved V genes, and no reason is known for the rest. V, J and clone size are taken as reported in that table, and D and trimming were inferred from the DNA itself. This sample has approximately 15,000 clones in its table, and approximately 87% of those were observed once. The top ten hold more than 3.5% of the sample.

The sequence came from a male patient over 55 who had an allogeneic stem cell transplant from a related donor, so the T cells may come from the graft donor. Some clones in this sample may be carry-over from other donors' samples. Material: PBMCs, obtained 100 days after allogeneic stem cell transplant. Recombination linked TRBV7-8 to TRBJ2-1, with no D gene named confidently. The CDR3 in this case is CVSSWAHGNEQFF. The bases are TGTGTCAGCAGCTGGGCGCACGGCAATGAGCAGTTCTTC.